This is a list of T cell receptor beta chains from one sample in a study of blood T cell repertoires in COVID-19. The assay was immunoSEQ multiplex PCR, and TCRdb's table has in-frame clones only and misses some. The sample lists a few hundred thousand clones, 80% to 90% occurring once. The sample comprised peripheral blood. All receptors derive from a woman in her sixties or seventies with acute or convalescent COVID-19. Each CDR3 is given with its conserved first and last residue. The order of the fields is CDR3 protein, V gene, CDR3 length, clone size. Clone size is not always given. Where it is, it says once, few, many or a class for expanded clones.

CDR3: CASSMSGGLRVYEQYF
V: TRBV7-8
length: 16
size: -

CDR3: CATGTGSFSNNEQFF
V: TRBV2
length: 15
size: -

CDR3: CASSRRLAGGHNEQFF
V: TRBV3-1/TRBV3-2
length: 16
size: -

CDR3: CASRPKQEPGNEQFF
V: TRBV21-1
length: 15
size: -

CDR3: CATSRGAGQGNNSPLHF
V: TRBV15
length: 17
size: -

CDR3: CASRNSDSYTEAFF
V: TRBV6-5
length: 14
size: -

CDR3: CSASNRAYEQYF
V: TRBV20-1
length: 12
size: -

CDR3: CASSPVGAFTGELFF
V: TRBV5-1
length: 15
size: -

CDR3: CASSLGGRRGGSPLHF
V: TRBV7-8
length: 16
size: -

CDR3: CASSWADREQETQYF
V: TRBV5-1
length: 15
size: -

CDR3: CASSPPMGPAYNSPLHF
V: TRBV18
length: 17
size: -

CDR3: CASSLAGVDGYTF
V: TRBV5-8
length: 13
size: -

CDR3: CASSPALQGTRQFF
V: TRBV3-1/TRBV3-2
length: 14
size: -

CDR3: CASSLIPNTQYF
V: TRBV5-4
length: 12
size: -

CDR3: CASSFGTGGTGELFF
V: TRBV19
length: 15
size: -

CDR3: CATSSGVPGLELQETQYF
V: TRBV15
length: 18
size: few

CDR3: CASSRRRGDTDTQYF
V: TRBV2
length: 15
size: -

CDR3: CASSQERGVSYEQYF
V: TRBV14
length: 15
size: -

CDR3: CASSLQGGNSPLHF
V: TRBV9
length: 14
size: -

CDR3: CASSDLNQGGYGYTF
V: TRBV6-1
length: 15
size: -

CDR3: CASSPGQEYNEQFF
V: TRBV19
length: 14
size: -

CDR3: CASSPHGTGVTDTQYF
V: TRBV7-8
length: 16
size: -

CDR3: CASSLGGDRDTQYF
V: TRBV7-9
length: 14
size: -

CDR3: CASSTLAGYNEQFF
V: TRBV2
length: 14
size: -

CDR3: CASSLAGGRALFF
V: TRBV7-9
length: 13
size: -

CDR3: CSVAKGVNQPQHF
V: TRBV29-1
length: 13
size: once

CDR3: CASSLGSSGGAEFF
V: TRBV11-2
length: 14
size: -

CDR3: CASSRVGETGTGNTIYF
V: TRBV4-1
length: 17
size: few

CDR3: CSARQFEAFF
V: TRBV20-1
length: 10
size: -

CDR3: CAGGGSTEAFF
V: TRBV6-5
length: 11
size: -

CDR3: CASSPGRGGTEAFF
V: TRBV13
length: 14
size: -

CDR3: CASSLEGRGRGRVTEAFF
V: TRBV7-2
length: 18
size: -

CDR3: CASSKRGHLTEAFF
V: TRBV6-2/TRBV6-3
length: 14
size: -

CDR3: CASSPRTSGGIGGELFF
V: TRBV18
length: 17
size: few

CDR3: CAWSDRGYNQPQHF
V: TRBV30
length: 14
size: few

CDR3: CASSTGTGERYTF
V: TRBV19
length: 13
size: -

CDR3: CASSPRQVGNYGYTF
V: TRBV5-5
length: 15
size: -

CDR3: CASSLGGGSNYGYTF
V: TRBV5-4
length: 15
size: -

CDR3: CASSGGGGPNYGYTF
V: TRBV2
length: 15
size: -

CDR3: CASSQDRLSTDTQYF
V: TRBV5-5
length: 15
size: -

CDR3: CATSGPTGTNTDTQYF
V: TRBV24-1
length: 16
size: -

CDR3: CASSILASANEKLFF
V: TRBV19
length: 15
size: -

CDR3: CASSIRISGGRTDTQYF
V: TRBV5-1
length: 17
size: -

CDR3: CASSPLYGYTF
V: TRBV2
length: 11
size: -

CDR3: CASSLTDTDTQYF
V: TRBV5-8
length: 13
size: -

CDR3: CASSLGQGNTIYF
V: TRBV7-9
length: 13
size: once